This T cell receptor beta chain was retrieved from a study of shared clonotypes between healthy human individuals. Donors were Caucasian adults residing in Nashville, Tennessee, USA. CD8 memory cells included CD45RO+ cells plus CCR7-negative CD45RA+ TemRA cells. As concerns this clone: What it binds is unknown.

The length of the CDR3 is 17 residues. Per the germline V gene, CDR1 is GTSNPN and CDR2 is SVGIG (reference sequence). J was trimmed by 4 bases and V by 0 bases; bases with no gene match: 6. The repertoire was sequenced with immunoSEQ multiplex PCR; TCRdb's copy has only in-frame clones and lacks some. The sample includes roughly 700,000 clones, less than 95% seen only once; the top ten take more than 30%. General observations from the study: Tissues were not sampled, only blood, and their repertoires likely differ. Around 5% was the fraction of naive CD4 clonotypes found shared across several donors.

The chain carries TRBV30 and TRBJ2-1; 13 bases agree with TRBD2. The receptor's source is a young man in good health. Some clones in this sample may be carry-over from other donors' samples. Sample: memory CD8+ T cells from PBMCs. Subset of the sample: CD45RO+ cells pooled with CCR7-negative TemRA cells. CDR3 sequence (DNA): TGTGCCTGGAGTGTAGGGACTAGCGGGATCATGTACAATGAGCAGTTCTTC. It codes for CAWSVGTSGIMYNEQFF. Full variable domain (remainder filled in from reference TRBV30 and TRBJ2-1): SQTIHQWPATLVQPVGSPLSLECTVEGTSNPNLYWYRQAAGRGLQLLFYSVGIGQISSEVPQNLSASRPQDRQFILSSKKLLLSDSGFYLCAWSVGTSGIMYNEQFFGPGTRLTVL.